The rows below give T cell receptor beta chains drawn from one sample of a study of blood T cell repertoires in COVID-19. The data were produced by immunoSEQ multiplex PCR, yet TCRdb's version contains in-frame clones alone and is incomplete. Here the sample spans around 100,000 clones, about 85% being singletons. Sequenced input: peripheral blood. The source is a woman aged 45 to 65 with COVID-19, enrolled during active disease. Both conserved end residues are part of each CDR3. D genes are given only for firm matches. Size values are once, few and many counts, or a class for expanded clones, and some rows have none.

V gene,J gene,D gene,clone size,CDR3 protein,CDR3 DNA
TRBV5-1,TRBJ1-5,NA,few,CASRGGSNQPQHF,TGCGCCAGCCGCGGGGGGAGCAATCAGCCCCAGCATTTT
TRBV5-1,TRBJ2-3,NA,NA,CASSLERSTDTQYF,TGCGCCAGCAGCTTGGAACGGAGCACAGATACGCAGTATTTT
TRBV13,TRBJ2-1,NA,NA,CASRLSTQGSSYNEQFF,TGTGCCAGCAGGTTATCCACTCAGGGTAGCTCCTACAATGAGCAGTTCTTC
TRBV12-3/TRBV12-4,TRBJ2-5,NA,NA,CATMPSRGTQYF,TGTGCCACTATGCCCAGTCGGGGGACCCAGTACTTC
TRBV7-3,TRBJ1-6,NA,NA,CASSQDRNSPLHF,TGTGCCAGCAGCCAAGACAGAAATTCACCCCTCCACTTT
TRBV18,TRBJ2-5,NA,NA,CASSPLEETQYF,TGTGCCAGCTCGCCGTTGGAGGAGACCCAGTACTTC
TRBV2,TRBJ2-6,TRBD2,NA,CASSNPGGSSGANVLTF,TGTGCCAGCAGCAATCCAGGCGGGAGCTCTGGGGCCAACGTCCTGACTTTC
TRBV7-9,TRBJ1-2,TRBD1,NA,CASSWEDRDGYTF,TGTGCCAGCAGCTGGGAAGACAGGGATGGCTACACCTTC
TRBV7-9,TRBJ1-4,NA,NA,CASSYSINEKLFF,TGTGCCAGCAGTTACAGCATAAATGAAAAACTGTTTTTT
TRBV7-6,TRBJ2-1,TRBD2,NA,CASSLESSGGARLNEQFF,TGTGCCAGCAGCTTAGAGTCTAGCGGGGGGGCCCGTTTAAATGAGCAGTTCTTC
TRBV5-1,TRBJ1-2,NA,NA,CASTIQGSSYTF,TGCGCCAGCACCATCCAGGGCTCGAGCTACACCTTC
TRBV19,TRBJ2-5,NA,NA,CASSIGGGLGETQYF,TGTGCCAGTAGTATCGGTGGGGGCCTGGGGGAGACCCAGTACTTC
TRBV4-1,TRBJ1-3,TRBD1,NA,CASSQVLGQQKENTIYF,TGCGCCAGCAGCCAAGTCCTGGGACAGCAAAAGGAAAACACCATATATTTT
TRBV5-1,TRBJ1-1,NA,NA,CASSPQGPDMNTEAFF,TGCGCCAGCAGCCCCCAGGGTCCGGACATGAACACTGAAGCTTTCTTT
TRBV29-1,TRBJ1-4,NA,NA,CSVALQGNEKLFF,TGCAGCGTTGCACTACAGGGAAATGAAAAACTGTTTTTT
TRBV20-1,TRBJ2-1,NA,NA,CSASILANNEQFF,TGCAGTGCTAGTATCCTAGCGAACAATGAGCAGTTCTTC
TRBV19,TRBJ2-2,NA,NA,CASSIPGTSNTGELFF,TGTGCCAGTAGTATCCCCGGGACATCGAACACCGGGGAGCTGTTTTTT